The 9 T cell receptor beta chains reported below all come from one sample, sequenced in a study of a mutant IDH1 vaccine in newly diagnosed glioma. Produced via immunoSEQ multiplex PCR; TCRdb's table is partial and in-frame only. The sample shows some 51,000 clones, over 65% of them seen only once. Described time point: baseline, week 1 (first vaccination visit). Treatment given: pre-vaccination baseline after standard-of-care therapy. Sequencing used PBMCs, obtained from a glioma patient treated with radiotherapy, temozolomide or both. Receptor source: a woman aged 40 to 55 with glioma.

The chain uses TRBV5-5 and TRBJ1-5; D remains unclear. The V end was cut by 4 bases, the J end by 5 bases, with 10 bases between. Germline CDR1 SGHKS, CDR2 YYEKEE (reference sequence). The CDR3 consists of 13 residues. The CDR3 is CASSVGGDQPQHF. CDR3 sequence (DNA): TGTGCCAGCAGCGTAGGTGGAGATCAGCCCCAGCATTTT. Full variable domain (rest looked up from reference TRBV5-5 and TRBJ1-5): DAGVTQSPTHLIKTRGQQVTLRCSPISGHKSVSWYQQVLGQGPQFIFQYYEKEERGRGNFPDRFSARQFPNYSSELNVNALLLGDSALYLCASSVGGDQPQHFGDGTRLSIL.

This chain links TRBV30 with TRBJ1-5; D is ambiguous. The CDR3 length is 12 residues. The V end lost 1 base, the J end lost 5 bases, and 6 bases lay between the germline ends. Germline V gene lookup returns CDR1 GTSNPN and CDR2 SVGIG (reference sequence). CDR3 residues: CAWSGQDQPQHF. The CDR3 DNA reads TGTGCCTGGAGTGGTCAGGATCAGCCCCAGCATTTT.

This chain uses TRBV2 with TRBJ1-4; D gene ambiguous. This CDR3 has 14 residues. The germline CDR1 and CDR2 sequences are SNHLY and FYNNEI. Trimming took off 5 bases at V and 6 bases at J, with 13 bases between the two ends. The CDR3 is CASSLGRMDEKLFF. In nucleotides, the CDR3 is TGTGCCAGCAGTTTGGGCAGAATGGATGAAAAACTGTTTTTT.

This clone was counted only a few times. V and J are TRBV29-1 and TRBJ1-1; the D gene is possibly TRBD1 (5 bases). From germline, CDR1 is SQVTM and CDR2 ANQGSEA. This CDR3 has 13 residues. Deletions cut 2 bases from V and 1 base from J, with 8 bases between. This CDR3 is CSVEKGRNTEAFF. CDR3 nucleotides: TGCAGCGTTGAAAAGGGGAGGAACACTGAAGCTTTCTTT.

V usage is TRBV5-6 and J usage is TRBJ2-1, with D perhaps TRBD2 (7 bases). With 4 bases removed from V and 4 bases from J, the gap between germline ends came to 21 bases. Germline CDR1 and CDR2: SGHDT and YYEEEE. The CDR3 runs 17 residues. The CDR3 DNA reads TGTGCCAGCAGCCAAGGGAGAGGGGGGGTCCCTTACAATGAGCAGTTCTTC. Translation: CASSQGRGGVPYNEQFF. Supplemented by reference TRBV5-6 and TRBJ2-1, the full variable domain reads DAGVTQSPTHLIKTRGQQVTLRCSPKSGHDTVSWYQQALGQGPQFIFQYYEEEERQRGNFPDRFSGHQFPNYSSELNVNALLLGDSALYLCASSQGRGGVPYNEQFFGPGTRLTVL.

As for this clone: The same CDR3 can be traced to other DNA sequences in this sample. The chain combines TRBV2 with TRBJ2-5; maybe TRBD2 (5 bases). CDR1 and CDR2 from the germline V gene are SNHLY and FYNNEI. The V end lost 4 bases, the J end lost 5 bases, and 5 bases lay between the germline ends. This CDR3 region has 11 residues. Here the CDR3 DNA reads TGTGCCAGCAGTGGGGAGGAGACCCAGTACTTC. Translated, it gives CASSGEETQYF.

The chain links TRBV4-1 to TRBJ2-3; D perhaps matches TRBD1 (6 bases). Germline assignment: CDR1 MGHRA and CDR2 YSYEKL. This CDR3 spans 14 amino acids. Trimming took off 4 bases at V and 2 bases at J, with 10 bases between the two ends. For the CDR3, the DNA is TGCGCCAGCAGCCCGGACAGTTCCACAGATACGCAGTATTTT. Translation gives CASSPDSSTDTQYF.

CDR3: CASSFGDRDSGGYTF. CDR3 coding DNA: TGCGCCAGCAGCTTTGGGGACAGGGATTCGGGTGGCTACACCTTC. The chain carries TRBV5-1 and TRBJ1-2; 9 bases fit TRBD1. In germline, CDR1 is SGHRS, CDR2 YFSETQ. The CDR3 runs to 15 residues. V lost 2 bases, J lost 7 bases, and 9 bases stayed unmatched.

This clone was detected only a few times. As DNA, the CDR3 is TGTGCCAGCAGTGAAGGATTGTGGAGCACTGAAGCTTTCTTT. Translation: CASSEGLWSTEAFF. The gene calls are TRBV6-4 and TRBJ1-1; D unclear. The CDR3 covers 14 residues. Deletions cut 3 bases from V and 4 bases from J, with 12 bases between. Germline-derived CDR1 and CDR2 are MRHNA and SNTAGT.